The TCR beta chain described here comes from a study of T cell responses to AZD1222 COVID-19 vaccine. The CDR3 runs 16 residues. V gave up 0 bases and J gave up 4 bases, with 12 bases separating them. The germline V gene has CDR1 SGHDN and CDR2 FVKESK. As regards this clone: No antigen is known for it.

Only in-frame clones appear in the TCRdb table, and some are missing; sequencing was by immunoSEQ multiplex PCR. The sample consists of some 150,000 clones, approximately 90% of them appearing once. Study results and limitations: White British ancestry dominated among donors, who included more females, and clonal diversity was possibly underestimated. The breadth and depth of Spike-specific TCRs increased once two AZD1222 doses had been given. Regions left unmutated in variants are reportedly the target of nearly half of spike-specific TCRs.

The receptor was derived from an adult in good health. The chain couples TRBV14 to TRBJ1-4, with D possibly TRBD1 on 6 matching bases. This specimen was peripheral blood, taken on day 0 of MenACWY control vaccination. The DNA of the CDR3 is TGTGCCAGCAGCCAAGAATTATGGGACAATAATGAAAAACTGTTTTTT. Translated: CASSQELWDNNEKLFF. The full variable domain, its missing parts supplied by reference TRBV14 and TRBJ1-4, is EAGVTQFPSHSVIEKGQTVTLRCDPISGHDNLYWYRRVMGKEIKFLLHFVKESKQDESGMPNNRFLAERTGGTYSTLKVQPAELEDSGVYFCASSQELWDNNEKLFFGSGTQLSVL.